The 5 T cell receptor beta chains in this list originate from one sample, sequenced in a study of cytomegalovirus exposure and HLA in healthy donors. Use of 60 Vbeta and 13 Jbeta primers characterized the PCR. TCRdb's copy holds only in-frame clones and misses some; the assay was immunoSEQ multiplex PCR. Among about 190,000 clones listed, roughly 84% were seen once. Sequences were obtained from PBMCs. The receptor source for this set is a woman between 50 and 59 years old in good health and CMV-seropositive.

This clone was seen a few times. The chain has TRBV6-4 and TRBJ2-2; 11 positions agree with TRBD2. The CDR3 consists of 17 residues. Germline CDR1 reads MRHNA; CDR2 reads SNTAGT. V shed 3 bases and J 2 bases; nucleotides not matched to a gene: 5. Here the CDR3 DNA reads TGTGCCAGCAGTGAAATAGCGGGGGGGCCAAACACCGGGGAGCTGTTTTTT. Residues: CASSEIAGGPNTGELFF.

DNA for the CDR3: TGTGCCAGTAGTATAGGTTACGAGCAGTACTTC. This codes for CASSIGYEQYF. J is TRBJ2-5 and V is TRBV19; D call uncertain. The DNA matches TRBJ2-7 better at its end, which makes the J call doubtful. CDR3 length: 11 residues. The V gene's germline CDR1 is LNHDA and CDR2 SQIVND (reference sequence).

The chain has TRBV5-1 and TRBJ2-1; a possible D gene is TRBD1 (6 bases). Germline V lookup: CDR1 SGHRS, CDR2 YFSETQ. This CDR3 has 13 amino acids. The ends were cut back, 4 bases at V and 7 bases at J, with 12 bases in the middle. The CDR3 spells CASSGLGGNEQFF. CDR3 DNA sequence: TGCGCCAGCAGCGGTTTAGGGGGAAATGAGCAGTTCTTC.

This clone was detected only a few times. This sequence joins TRBV6-1 and TRBJ2-7, with D hard to call. Germline lookup yields CDR1 MNHNS and CDR2 SASEGT. V was cut by 4 bases and J by 7 bases, with 5 bases left in between. CDR3 size: 10 residues. The CDR3 DNA reads as TGTGCCAGCAGTGGGCCAGAGCAGTACTTC. Its protein is CASSGPEQYF.

The rearrangement links TRBV6-5 to TRBJ2-7; 7 nucleotides agree with TRBD2. V dropped 4 bases and J dropped 6; count of bases not matched to a gene: 9. The length of the CDR3 is 14 residues. Germline V gene sequence: CDR1 MNHEY, CDR2 SVGAGI. The CDR3 protein is CASSLRLASTEQYF. CDR3 nucleotide sequence: TGTGCCAGCAGTTTAAGACTAGCCTCCACCGAGCAGTACTTC.